These 26 T cell receptor beta chains share one sample of origin, sequenced in a study of blood T cell repertoires in COVID-19. Profiled with immunoSEQ multiplex PCR; TCRdb holds only in-frame clones, not every one. Among under 300,000 clones listed, roughly nine tenths were seen once. The sequenced sample was peripheral blood. The receptors originated from a woman between 40 and 50 years old who had recovered from COVID-19.

V and J are TRBV6-5 and TRBJ1-1; TRBD1 might be the D (5 bases). Trimming pared 0 bases from V and 1 base from J, leaving 9 bases between. Germline V gene data show CDR1 as MNHEY and CDR2 as SVGAGI. The CDR3 has 15 amino acids. The CDR3, as DNA: TGTGCCAGCAGTTACTCGATAAGGGGGAACACTGAAGCTTTCTTT. This encodes CASSYSIRGNTEAFF.

The V gene is TRBV19, the J gene TRBJ2-6; a possible D gene is TRBD1 (5 bases). Trimming pared 1 base from V and 4 bases from J, leaving 11 bases between. This CDR3 is built from 16 residues. Germline CDR1 LNHDA, CDR2 SQIVND (reference sequence). CDR3 sequence reads: CASSIGRQSGANVLTF. In nucleotides, the CDR3 is TGTGCCAGTAGTATAGGTCGACAGTCCGGGGCCAACGTCCTGACTTTC. Variable domain in full (rest from reference TRBV19 and TRBJ2-6): DGGITQSPKYLFRKEGQNVTLSCEQNLNHDAMYWYRQDPGQGLRLIYYSQIVNDFQKGDIAEGYSVSREKKESFPLTVTSAQKNPTAFYLCASSIGRQSGANVLTFGAGSRLTVL.

The chain couples TRBV11-3 to TRBJ1-2; 9 bases are shared with TRBD1. Germline V gene sequence: CDR1 SGHNT, CDR2 YENEEA. The V and J ends lost 5 bases and 5 bases, in that order; junction bases with no gene match: 9. The CDR3 has 15 residues. The CDR3 DNA reads TGTGCCAGCAGCACGCGACAGGGGGTCGGGTATGGCTACACCTTC. Amino acid sequence: CASSTRQGVGYGYTF.

This clone was observed once. The chain carries TRBV12-3 or TRBV12-4 and TRBJ2-1, with a tentative D call TRBD1 (6 bases). The CDR3 sequence is 13 residues long. The V end lost 6 bases, the J end lost 8 bases, and 14 bases lay between the germline ends. Here the CDR3 DNA reads TGTGCCAGCAGGGATCGGACAGTGGATGAGCAGTTCTTC. It translates to CASRDRTVDEQFF.

The V gene is TRBV6-5, the J gene TRBJ1-2, with D possibly TRBD1 on 6 matching bases. Germline CDR1 and CDR2: MNHEY and SVGAGI. V was clipped by 0 bases and J by 6 bases, with 14 bases between them. The CDR3 covers 15 residues. In nucleotides, the CDR3 is TGTGCCAGCAGTTACTCACACAGGGAAGGCCATGGCTACACCTTC. Translating it yields CASSYSHREGHGYTF.

The chain couples TRBV6-5 to TRBJ1-2; D gene uncertain. CDR1 MNHEY and CDR2 SVGAGI come from the germline V gene. CDR3 length: 15 amino acids. V lost 6 bases, J lost 2 bases, and 16 bases lay in between. The CDR3: CASSPGAIPNYGYTF. In nucleotides, the CDR3 is TGTGCCAGCAGCCCGGGAGCCATACCAAACTATGGCTACACCTTC.

This clone was counted a few times. The chain couples TRBV10-3 to TRBJ2-7, with 15 bases matching TRBD2. From germline, CDR1 is ENHRY and CDR2 SYGVKD. This CDR3 region has 12 residues. V dropped 11 bases and J dropped 6; count of bases not matched to a gene: 2. CDR3 bases: TGTGCCTCGGGACTAGCGGGGGGCGAGCAGTACTTC. Translated: CASGLAGGEQYF.

This clone was found once. The V call is TRBV19, the J call TRBJ1-5; 10 positions match TRBD1. CDR1 LNHDA and CDR2 SQIVND come from the germline V gene (reference sequence). The V and J ends lost 4 bases and 8 bases, in that order; junction bases with no gene match: 5. This CDR3 has 14 residues. CDR3 in amino acids: CASSRTGGFEPQHF. The CDR3 DNA reads TGTGCCAGTAGTAGGACAGGGGGTTTCGAGCCCCAGCATTTT.

The J gene is TRBJ1-2, the V gene TRBV7-9; 11 nucleotides align to TRBD1. The CDR3 is made up of 16 amino acids. Unmatched junction bases numbered 5, after V lost 1 base and J lost 4 bases. Germline CDR1 reads SEHNR; CDR2 reads FQNEAQ (reference sequence). The CDR3 reads CASSLGTGGAGYGYTF. The CDR3 nucleotides are TGTGCCAGCAGCTTAGGGACAGGGGGCGCAGGCTATGGCTACACCTTC.

This clone was seen a few times. This chain joins TRBV12-5 and TRBJ1-3; D is uncertain. CDR3 size: 17 residues. The V and J ends lost 2 bases and 0 bases respectively, with 14 bases between them. CDR1 and CDR2 from the germline V gene are LGHNT and FRNRAP. CDR3 residues: CASGLRTEKSSGNTIYF. CDR3 DNA sequence: TGTGCTAGTGGTTTGAGGACTGAGAAGAGCTCTGGAAACACCATATATTTT.

The V and J genes are TRBV19 and TRBJ1-5, with D hard to call. Trimming cost V 4 bases and J 7 bases, with 11 bases left between them. Germline CDR1 is LNHDA and CDR2 is SQIVND (reference sequence). This CDR3 contains 13 residues. The CDR3 spells CASSSSRGQPQHF. DNA of the CDR3: TGTGCCAGTAGTAGTTCCCGGGGACAGCCCCAGCATTTT.

The chain couples TRBV5-4 to TRBJ1-2; 9 positions match TRBD1. CDR3 length: 12 residues. Unmatched junction bases numbered 3, after V lost 4 bases and J lost 8 bases. Per germline, CDR1 SGHNT and CDR2 YYREEE (reference sequence). CDR3 DNA: TGTGCCAGCAGCCCGGGACAGGGCGGCTACACCTTC. The encoded protein is CASSPGQGGYTF.

The rearrangement joins TRBV6-6 to TRBJ1-1; the D is unclear. CDR3 length: 15 amino acids. Germline values: CDR1 MNHNY, CDR2 SVGAGI (reference sequence). Trimming cost V 5 bases and J 11 bases, with 24 bases left between them. Here the CDR3 reads CASSPDWTPTREAFF. CDR3 coding DNA: TGTGCCAGCAGTCCGGATTGGACGCCCACAAGGGAGGCTTTCTTT.

V and J are TRBV13 and TRBJ2-7; a weak D match, TRBD2 (6 bases). Germline CDR1 PRHDT, CDR2 FYEKMQ (reference sequence). CDR3 length: 12 amino acids. The germline V and J ends were trimmed by 5 bases and 5 bases, with 10 bases remaining between them. CDR3 sequence: CASSTSGDEQYV. CDR3 DNA: TGTGCCAGCAGCACCTCGGGGGACGAGCAGTACGTC.

The chain is built from TRBV2 and TRBJ2-1, with D perhaps TRBD2 (5 bases). The CDR3 contains 17 residues. V gave up 2 bases and J gave up 3 bases, with 17 bases separating them. The V gene's germline CDR1 is SNHLY and CDR2 FYNNEI. CDR3 protein: CASSELLGSDYYNEQFF. The CDR3 DNA sequence: TGTGCCAGCAGTGAATTACTGGGTAGCGATTACTACAATGAGCAGTTCTTC.

The rearrangement uses TRBV2 and TRBJ2-5, with a tentative D call TRBD2 (6 bases). The CDR3 totals 14 residues. V was shortened by 11 bases and J by 4 bases, with 20 bases between the two germline ends. CDR1 and CDR2 from the germline V gene are SNHLY and FYNNEI. CDR3 nucleotide sequence: TGTGCCTGCGTATCGGAACTAGCAGTAGAGACCCAGTACTTC. It is translated as CACVSELAVETQYF.

In DNA form, the CDR3 reads TGTGCCTGGAGTGTACTTAAGGAGGGGACCGGGGAGCTGTTTTTT. This encodes CAWSVLKEGTGELFF. The chain recombines TRBV30 with TRBJ2-2; TRBD2 might be the D (6 bases). CDR1 and CDR2 (germline): GTSNPN, SVGIG (reference sequence). The CDR3 loop spans 15 amino acids. Trimming took 0 bases from V and 5 from J, leaving 13 bases between them.

This clone appeared once. The chain links TRBV9 to TRBJ1-4; possible D gene TRBD1, 5 bases. CDR1 SGDLS and CDR2 YYNGEE come from the germline V gene. The CDR3 length is 14 residues. V shed 4 bases and J shed 1 base, with 8 bases lying between them. In DNA, the CDR3 is TGTGCCAGCAGCCCGACAGAAACTAATGAAAAACTGTTTTTT. Encoded protein: CASSPTETNEKLFF. The full variable domain, in which reference TRBV9 and TRBJ1-4 provide the parts outside the CDR3, is DSGVTQTPKHLITATGQRVTLRCSPRSGDLSVYWYQQSLDQGLQFLIQYYNGEERAKGNILERFSAQQFPDLHSELNLSSLELGDSALYFCASSPTETNEKLFFGSGTQLSVL.

The genes are TRBV4-1 and TRBJ2-1, with TRBD1 identical over 10 bases. Per the germline V gene, CDR1 is MGHRA and CDR2 is YSYEKL. This CDR3 contains 21 residues. V lost 1 base to trimming and J lost 0 bases; unmatched junction nucleotides: 15. CDR3 in DNA: TGCGCCAGCAGCCAAGGGGACCGGGACAGGGGAATTCTAAGCTCCTACAATGAGCAGTTCTTC. This codes for CASSQGDRDRGILSSYNEQFF.

This clone has a single count. This chain links TRBV5-1 with TRBJ2-7; TRBD1 might be the D (5 bases). Germline lookup yields CDR1 SGHRS and CDR2 YFSETQ. V was clipped by 0 bases and J by 3 bases, with 13 bases between them. The CDR3 contains 15 residues. In nucleotides, the CDR3 is TGCGCCAGCAGCTTGGGTCAGGGCGGTTTCTACGAGCAGTACTTC. It encodes CASSLGQGGFYEQYF.

CDR3 sequence: CASSRSGGFYNEQFF. The CDR3 nucleotides are TGTGCCAGCAGCCGGTCAGGGGGGTTCTACAATGAGCAGTTCTTC. The V gene is TRBV7-9, the J gene TRBJ2-1; D might be TRBD1 (7 bases). This CDR3 spans 15 amino acids. Germline lookup yields CDR1 SEHNR and CDR2 FQNEAQ (reference sequence). V dropped 5 bases and J dropped 3 bases, with 14 bases sitting between them.

This chain connects TRBV5-6 to TRBJ1-4; 7 positions agree with TRBD1. The germline V gene has CDR1 SGHDT and CDR2 YYEEEE. V lost 2 bases, J lost 8 bases, and 3 bases stayed unmatched. The CDR3 is made up of 13 amino acids. This chain's CDR3 is CASSLGTDEKLFF. The CDR3 DNA sequence: TGTGCCAGCAGCTTAGGGACAGACGAAAAACTGTTTTTT.

The chain carries TRBV5-1 and TRBJ2-5; D possibly corresponds to TRBD2 (5 bases). With 0 bases removed from V and 5 bases from J, the gap between germline ends came to 17 bases. Germline assignment: CDR1 SGHRS and CDR2 YFSETQ. The CDR3 covers 16 residues. The CDR3 region has the DNA TGCGCCAGCAGCTTGGCCGTTGGGTCAACGGGGGAGACCCAGTACTTC. Its protein product is CASSLAVGSTGETQYF. Filled out from reference TRBV5-1 and TRBJ2-5, the complete variable domain reads KAGVTQTPRYLIKTRGQQVTLSCSPISGHRSVSWYQQTPGQGLQFLFEYFSETQRNKGNFPGRFSGRQFSNSRSEMNVSTLELGDSALYLCASSLAVGSTGETQYFGPGTRLLVL.

This clone was detected once. The gene calls are TRBV18 and TRBJ1-1, with D possibly matching TRBD1 (5 bases). Trimming left V 3 bases short and J 3 bases short, with 11 bases between. CDR3 size: 14 residues. Germline CDR1 reads KGHSH; CDR2 reads LQKENI. The CDR3 coding sequence is TGTGCCAGCTCACCTTCTCCGGGGGACACTGAAGCTTTCTTT. Translating gives CASSPSPGDTEAFF.

The CDR3 spells CASSATGQETQYF. The CDR3 DNA sequence: TGTGCCAGCAGCGCGACAGGGCAAGAGACCCAGTACTTC. This sequence joins TRBV9 and TRBJ2-5, with 7 bases aligning to TRBD1. The junction had 1 base not matched to a gene; V was cut back by 3 bases and J by 2 bases. Germline V gene sequence: CDR1 SGDLS, CDR2 YYNGEE. This CDR3 has 13 amino acids.

This sequence joins TRBV12-3 or TRBV12-4 and TRBJ2-5, with 7 bases aligning to TRBD2. V lost 6 bases to trimming and J lost 4 bases; unmatched junction nucleotides: 5. There are 13 residues in the CDR3. DNA of the CDR3: TGTGCCAGCAGCCTGACTAGCCCAGAGACCCAGTACTTC. Translating it yields CASSLTSPETQYF.